This TCR beta chain was identified during a study of blood T cell repertoires in COVID-19. Study-wide background: Donors in the United States, Italy and Spain gave samples during acute or convalescent COVID-19. In each case, the material was cDNA or gDNA derived from T cells, B-cell-depleted T cells, or PBMCs.

V was shortened by 6 bases and J by 1 base, with 9 bases between the two germline ends. CDR1 and CDR2 from the germline V gene are SQVTM and ANQGSEA. This CDR3 has 12 amino acids. Membership in each cohort depended on participant-reported clinical history. Profiled with immunoSEQ multiplex PCR; TCRdb holds only in-frame clones, not every one. The sample carries fewer than 400,000 clones, 80% to 90% recorded once. Sequencing input: PBMCs or T cells enriched from blood (not recorded which). The genes are TRBV29-1 and TRBJ1-1, with D perhaps TRBD1 (6 bases). The clonotype comes from a man younger than 40 who had recovered from COVID-19. CDR3 protein: CSVSQGNTEAFF. As DNA, the CDR3 is TGCAGCGTGTCACAGGGGAACACTGAAGCTTTCTTT.